This entry concerns a single T cell receptor (beta chain). Its recognized antigen is unknown. Qualities for individual bases were not recorded, and no much larger clone is one base off. These data belong to a study of T cell responses to AZD1222 COVID-19 vaccine (dated by TCRdb to 2020 to 2022). Background for the entire study: TCR sequencing covered more than 230 trial participants: about 210 given two doses of AZD1222 and 26 given two doses of MenACWY control vaccine. Enrollment into the trials was organized by age into subgroups of 18-55, 56-69 and 70-plus years, and those subgroups contained about 160, 30 and 59 TCR-sequenced participants, respectively. Results and caveats for the whole study, not just this receptor: Vaccine-associated CD4 TCRs spanned the whole spike protein, with dominant responses in regions 160-218 and 743-854. In the small 56-69-year group, the increase in depth fell short of significance, most likely because of low power. Because no day 14 peak-response samples were available, the repertoires could be characterized only after the peak T cell response. Conclusions about previously exposed vaccinees were limited because only five to seven AZD1222 recipients were SARS-CoV-2 seropositive at baseline. Most participants were white British and females outnumbered males, and the authors suggested that clonal diversity may have been underestimated. Reportedly, close to half of the unique spike-specific TCRs recognized epitopes lying outside the regions that are mutated in the B.1.351 and B.1.1.7 variants. Spike-specific TCR breadth and depth rose significantly after two AZD1222 doses compared with day 0 and with MenACWY recipients.

The time point label on this specimen signifies: about 28 days (+/-7) after the second vaccine dose. AZD1222 recipients given second doses at about 4 weeks or at about 12 weeks were pooled, since spike-specific TCR depth and breadth were not found to differ between the two schedules. Vaccinee samples came from UK trials COV001 and COV002, including a single-blind randomized controlled phase 2/3 trial of AZD1222 (ChAdOx1 nCoV-19) in healthy adults. For TCRbeta chain sequencing, PBMC samples were collected from trial participants at day 0 and at day 28 after the second dose. The CDR3 regions of human TCRbeta chains were analyzed by immunosequencing. The paper's data handling went like this. Repertoire TCRs were matched against a reference library of SARS-CoV-2-specific TCRs generated with the MIRA antigen-specificity platform. Breadth was defined as the fraction of unique TCRs that were SARS-CoV-2-associated. Depth was defined as the fraction of total T cells that were SARS-CoV-2-associated. Using the MIRA data, every spike-specific TCR was mapped to the spike region that the TCR reacted to and assigned to either a CD4 or a CD8 class. Log10-transformed breadth and depth values were compared by one-way ANOVA with Sidak's multiple comparisons tests. TCRdb limited this immuneACCESS table to in-frame rearrangements with V and J called. A share of clones is missing; checked studies link under half to unresolved V genes, and the rest is unexplained. The V and J calls and clone size come from that table; D and trimming were worked out from the DNA. This sample lists roughly 86,000 clones; approximately 81% were detected once. Of the sample, roughly 4.5% falls within the top ten clones.

Unmatched junction bases come to 16, with V trimmed by 8 bases and J by 1 base. CDR1 and CDR2, per the germline V gene, are MRHNA and SNTAGT. Including cysteine and phenylalanine, the CDR3 has 18 amino acids. This entry keeps only the CDR3 DNA: 54 bases, framed from base 1. The receptor's source is an adult who received the AZD1222 COVID-19 vaccine. This sample comprised peripheral blood, obtained 28 days after the second AZD1222 dose. The chain uses TRBV6-4 and TRBJ1-5; 8 middle bases align to TRBD1. The nucleotides read TGTGCCAGCTCCTCGGACAGGGAGGCGCCTGTGAGCAATCAGCCCCAGCATTTT. Its protein is CASSSDREAPVSNQPQHF.